This is a list of T cell receptor beta chains from one sample in a study of beta chain features in type 1 diabetes. TCRdb's table, derived via immunoSEQ multiplex PCR, lists solely in-frame clones and lacks some. The table shows roughly 170,000 clones, with 10% to 15% occurring only once. The sample comprised central memory CD4+ T cells from blood. The receptors were sampled from a woman between 18 and 29 years old in good health. The CDR3 runs from the conserved cysteine through the conserved F or W. Fields, in order: V gene, J gene, CDR3 protein.

V gene: TRBV27; J gene: TRBJ2-2; CDR3 protein: CASRGGRNTGELFF
V gene: TRBV10-1; J gene: TRBJ2-3; CDR3 protein: CASSDYGDTQYF
V gene: TRBV5-1; J gene: TRBJ2-1; CDR3 protein: CASSLSAGVAGNEQFF
V gene: TRBV7-2; J gene: TRBJ1-2; CDR3 protein: CASTSGGLSFYGYTF
V gene: TRBV15; J gene: TRBJ2-3; CDR3 protein: CATSSRAGGPGDTQYF
V gene: TRBV29-1; J gene: TRBJ2-7; CDR3 protein: CSVEGTNSYEQYF
V gene: TRBV30; J gene: TRBJ1-2; CDR3 protein: CAWSQGGRYGYTF
V gene: TRBV12-5; J gene: TRBJ2-3; CDR3 protein: CASGPTQFTQYF
V gene: TRBV28; J gene: TRBJ1-5; CDR3 protein: CASTHKNTQPQHF
V gene: TRBV4-2; J gene: TRBJ2-5; CDR3 protein: CASSQDSRETQYF
V gene: TRBV5-1; J gene: TRBJ2-5; CDR3 protein: CASSFSGQETQYF
V gene: TRBV5-6; J gene: TRBJ2-5; CDR3 protein: CASSSAGLAEETQYF
V gene: TRBV25-1; J gene: TRBJ2-3; CDR3 protein: CASSWRADYTDTQYF
V gene: TRBV5-1; J gene: TRBJ2-7; CDR3 protein: CASSLVAGGTYEQYF
V gene: TRBV7-2; J gene: TRBJ2-7; CDR3 protein: CASSRTSVGEQYF
V gene: TRBV4-3; J gene: TRBJ2-2; CDR3 protein: CASSQDGLAGGAVFF
V gene: TRBV5-6; J gene: TRBJ2-1; CDR3 protein: CASSLGTSGEQFF
V gene: TRBV18; J gene: TRBJ2-5; CDR3 protein: CASSPRTSGEDTQYF
V gene: TRBV5-1; J gene: TRBJ2-7; CDR3 protein: CASSEGRYEQYF
V gene: TRBV7-2; J gene: TRBJ2-7; CDR3 protein: CASSLRGDYEQYF
V gene: TRBV29-1; J gene: TRBJ2-3; CDR3 protein: CSVDGLAMGDTQYF
V gene: TRBV28; J gene: TRBJ2-1; CDR3 protein: CASSSRAMRVFEQFF
V gene: TRBV6-1; J gene: TRBJ1-1; CDR3 protein: CASSGYGGQGGTEAFF
V gene: TRBV7-9; J gene: TRBJ2-7; CDR3 protein: CASSPTGGTYEQYF
V gene: TRBV30; J gene: TRBJ2-1; CDR3 protein: CAWSGAMSQFF
V gene: TRBV5-1; J gene: TRBJ1-1; CDR3 protein: CASSLALGQGEAFF
V gene: TRBV28; J gene: TRBJ2-3; CDR3 protein: CASSSTAASGSTDTQYF
V gene: TRBV30; J gene: TRBJ2-2; CDR3 protein: CATGQGGVELFF
V gene: TRBV30; J gene: TRBJ2-1; CDR3 protein: CALQAGGPNEQFF
V gene: TRBV7-8; J gene: TRBJ1-1; CDR3 protein: CASSLGWEEAFF
V gene: TRBV29-1; J gene: TRBJ1-5; CDR3 protein: CSVTSGNSNQPQHF
V gene: TRBV6-5; J gene: TRBJ2-7; CDR3 protein: CASQLGPSEQYF
V gene: TRBV30; J gene: TRBJ2-1; CDR3 protein: CAWSLRYNEQFF
V gene: TRBV7-2; J gene: TRBJ1-5; CDR3 protein: CASSLSGNQPQHF
V gene: TRBV28; J gene: TRBJ2-2; CDR3 protein: CASSFRVVGELFF
V gene: TRBV30; J gene: TRBJ2-2; CDR3 protein: CAWIQQANTGELFF
V gene: TRBV10-3; J gene: TRBJ2-5; CDR3 protein: CATRDHSRETQYF
V gene: TRBV25-1; J gene: TRBJ2-5; CDR3 protein: CASSELRAQETQYF
V gene: TRBV27; J gene: TRBJ2-7; CDR3 protein: CASRGFGTGSHEQYF
V gene: TRBV4-3; J gene: TRBJ2-6; CDR3 protein: CASSPEGAGANVLTF
V gene: TRBV7-9; J gene: TRBJ2-7; CDR3 protein: CASSLGLATYEQYF
V gene: TRBV29-1; J gene: TRBJ1-2; CDR3 protein: CSAVRGRGRDGYTF
V gene: TRBV28; J gene: TRBJ1-3; CDR3 protein: CASSGHRDSGNTIYF
V gene: TRBV7-6; J gene: TRBJ2-1; CDR3 protein: CASSLVEIAGGINEQFF
V gene: TRBV2; J gene: TRBJ1-5; CDR3 protein: CASSLSWGTGLNQPQHF
V gene: TRBV7-9; J gene: TRBJ1-1; CDR3 protein: CASSPRTGGGTEAFF
V gene: TRBV28; J gene: TRBJ2-7; CDR3 protein: CASRNLEGASTYF
V gene: TRBV5-1; J gene: TRBJ2-5; CDR3 protein: CASSLGLGTETQYF
V gene: TRBV6-6; J gene: TRBJ1-1; CDR3 protein: CASSYASQGWAFF
V gene: TRBV5-1; J gene: TRBJ2-1; CDR3 protein: CASSRGGSGRDYNEQFF
V gene: TRBV7-7; J gene: TRBJ2-5; CDR3 protein: CASSLGQTIRIETQYF
V gene: TRBV4-3; J gene: TRBJ1-1; CDR3 protein: CASSHPGLENTEAFF
V gene: TRBV2; J gene: TRBJ1-5; CDR3 protein: CASQQDFNQPQHF
V gene: TRBV7-8; J gene: TRBJ2-1; CDR3 protein: CASSLVGLAQKLGNEQFF
V gene: TRBV27; J gene: TRBJ2-7; CDR3 protein: CASSLYGDRVTVEQYF
V gene: TRBV18; J gene: TRBJ2-7; CDR3 protein: CASSASTSYEQYF
V gene: TRBV28; J gene: TRBJ2-7; CDR3 protein: CASSRYHEQYF
V gene: TRBV2; J gene: TRBJ1-5; CDR3 protein: CASSPRDRGKQPQHF
V gene: TRBV18; J gene: TRBJ1-1; CDR3 protein: CASSPQSMNTEAFF